These 20 T cell receptor beta chains originate from one sample sequenced in a study of prognosis after radiotherapy for stage I lung cancer. Template was genomic DNA; TCR beta CDR3 amplified in two multiplex PCR rounds. The first PCR round targeted every TRBV and TRBJ gene with specific primers. TCRdb itself ran the multiplex PCR reads through MiXCR, one entry per CDR3 protein. The sample consists of over 45,000 distinct CDR3 sequences, around 27% of them appearing once. The starting material was PBMCs, obtained before or after stereotactic body radiation therapy (not recorded which). The receptors here all came from a donor aged 50 or older with non-small cell lung cancer.

This clonotype was observed at least ten times. The genes are TRBV10-3 and TRBJ1-6; TRBD1 agrees at 11 bases. The V segment lost 3 bases and the J segment 6 bases; nucleotides outside the gene matches: 7. The CDR3 is made up of 17 amino acids. Per germline, CDR1 ENHRY and CDR2 SYGVKD. The CDR3 is CAISEGAGTGGNSPLHF. The DNA of the CDR3 is TGTGCCATCAGTGAAGGGGCCGGGACAGGGGGTAATTCACCCCTCCACTTT.

Ten or more counts support this clonotype. This chain uses TRBV19 with TRBJ1-5; 8 bases fit TRBD1. The CDR3 spans 16 residues. With 6 bases clipped from V and 1 base from J, the junction kept 8 bases outside the gene matches. Germline V lookup: CDR1 LNHDA, CDR2 SQIVND (reference sequence). CDR3 nucleotide sequence: TGTGCCAGTAGCCTCTCCGACAGGGGCAGCAATCAGCCCCAGCATTTT. This codes for CASSLSDRGSNQPQHF. Using reference TRBV19 and TRBJ1-5 for the parts outside the CDR3, the full variable domain is DGGITQSPKYLFRKEGQNVTLSCEQNLNHDAMYWYRQDPGQGLRLIYYSQIVNDFQKGDIAEGYSVSREKKESFPLTVTSAQKNPTAFYLCASSLSDRGSNQPQHFGDGTRLSIL.

This clonotype showed up many times. The gene calls are TRBV10-2 and TRBJ2-2; 10 nucleotides agree with TRBD1. This CDR3 comprises 15 residues. Germline V gives CDR1 WSHSY, CDR2 SAAADI. V lost 6 bases to trimming and J lost 4 bases; unmatched junction nucleotides: 5. The CDR3 spells CASRGTGVSTGELFF. The CDR3 DNA reads as TGCGCCAGCAGGGGGACAGGGGTATCCACCGGGGAGCTGTTTTTT.

A word on this clonotype: A far larger clone is one base from this, pointing to a likely read error. The chain carries TRBV6-1 and TRBJ2-2, with D tentatively TRBD1 (6 bases). The V end was cut by 5 bases, the J end by 9 bases, with 13 bases between. This CDR3 comprises 13 residues. Germline V CDR1 and CDR2: MNHNS, SASEGT. The CDR3 loop reads CASSQQGTWELFF. In DNA form, the CDR3 reads TGTGCCAGCAGTCAACAGGGTACCTGGGAGCTGTTTTTT.

Ten or more counts support this clonotype. CDR3 protein: CASSQGGTQYF. The CDR3 bases are TGTGCCAGCAGCCAAGGGGGTACGCAGTATTTT. The rearrangement links TRBV3-1 to TRBJ2-3; D remains ambiguous. Germline V gene lookup returns CDR1 LGHDT and CDR2 YNNKEL (reference sequence). V lost 1 base, J lost 8 bases, and 4 bases lay in between. The CDR3 is made up of 11 amino acids.

There are a few counts of this clonotype. This may arise from a read error, as a much more abundant clone is one base away. The chain recombines TRBV15 with TRBJ2-3, with D unresolved. CDR1 is LNHNV, CDR2 YYDKDF, per germline (reference sequence). This CDR3 comprises 13 residues. In nucleotides, the CDR3 is TGTGCCACCGGCAGAGATCTCACAGATACGCAGTATTTT. Amino acid sequence: CATGRDLTDTQYF.

This clonotype was found many times. The chain carries TRBV7-2 and TRBJ2-7; 16 positions match TRBD2. Germline V gives CDR1 SGHTA, CDR2 FQGNSA. V lost 5 bases and J lost 3; bases outside the gene matches: 4. The CDR3 runs 16 residues. CDR3 in amino acids: CASSQGLAGGFYEQYF. CDR3 bases: TGTGCCAGCAGCCAGGGACTAGCGGGGGGGTTCTACGAGCAGTACTTC.

A remark on this clonotype: A much larger clone lies a single base off, so this may be a read error. The chain couples TRBV5-6 to TRBJ2-7; perhaps D is TRBD1 or TRBD2 (6 bases each). The germline CDR1 and CDR2 sequences are SGHDT and YYEEEE. Trimming removed 3 bases from V and 1 base from J, with 14 bases in between. The CDR3 is 15 residues long. The CDR3 DNA is TGTGCCAGCAGCTGGGGGGCGGGGTGTTCCTACGAGCAGTACTTC. This codes for CASSWGAGCSYEQYF.

Of note for this clonotype: A read error may be the cause here, since a much bigger clone is one base away. The genes are TRBV6-9 and TRBJ1-5; the D is unclear. Germline V gives CDR1 MNHGY, CDR2 SVAAGI. The CDR3 length is 15 residues. The CDR3 reads CASSYGVDSNQAQHF. CDR3 coding DNA: TGTGCCAGCAGTTACGGCGTCGATAGCAATCAGGCCCAGCATTTT.

Worth noting for this clonotype: A much larger clone is a single base away; this may be a read error. The chain couples TRBV10-3 to TRBJ1-1; D gene unclear. Trimming pared 3 bases from V and 1 base from J, leaving 9 bases between. Germline V lookup: CDR1 ENHRY, CDR2 SYGVKD. This CDR3 is built from 14 residues. DNA for the CDR3: TGTGCCATCAGTGATGGCCAACCGAACACTGAAGCTTTCTTT. It specifies CAISDGQPNTEAFF.

This clonotype was counted many times. J is TRBJ1-2 and V is TRBV20-1; a possible D gene is TRBD1 (5 bases). This CDR3 is 10 amino acids long. Germline V gene lookup returns CDR1 DFQATT and CDR2 SNEGSKA (reference sequence). The V end was cut by 4 bases, the J end by 7 bases, with 7 bases between. This chain's CDR3 is CSATGTGYTF. For the CDR3, the DNA is TGCAGTGCTACCGGGACTGGCTACACCTTC.

This clonotype showed up many times. Written as DNA, the CDR3 is TGTGCCAGTAGGCTCGGGAGGGGGCGACGACCACCCCTCCACTTT. It encodes CASRLGRGRRPPLHF. The chain carries TRBV19 and TRBJ1-6, with 7 bases that match TRBD1. Germline lookup yields CDR1 LNHDA and CDR2 SQIVND (reference sequence). J gave up 11 bases and V 6 bases, and 13 bases lay outside the gene matches. The CDR3 spans 15 residues. Supplemented by reference TRBV19 and TRBJ1-6, the full variable domain reads DGGITQSPKYLFRKEGQNVTLSCEQNLNHDAMYWYRQDPGQGLRLIYYSQIVNDFQKGDIAEGYSVSREKKESFPLTVTSAQKNPTAFYLCASRLGRGRRPPLHFGNGTRLTVT.

Worth noting for this clonotype: A far larger clone is one nucleotide away, so this likely arose from a read error. The chain links TRBV6-4 to TRBJ2-7; possibly TRBD1 for D (5 bases). Germline V CDR1 and CDR2: MRHNA, SNTAGT. V dropped 6 bases and J dropped 5 bases, with 14 bases sitting between them. The CDR3 has 13 amino acids. CDR3 residues: CASRSGRIDEQYF. The DNA for the CDR3 is TGTGCCAGCAGGTCAGGGCGCATCGACGAGCAGTACTTC.

This clonotype was observed at least ten times. V is TRBV20-1 and J is TRBJ2-7; 7 positions match TRBD1. CDR3 length equals 14 residues. Germline V CDR1 and CDR2: DFQATT, SNEGSKA (reference sequence). Germline trimming cut 3 bases from V and 2 bases from J; bases unmatched to any gene: 7. The CDR3 nucleotides read TGCAGTGCTAGGGGGGACAGACCGCCCTACGAGCAGTACTTC. Its translation: CSARGDRPPYEQYF.

This clonotype was detected many times. This sequence joins TRBV6-1 and TRBJ2-2; D possibly corresponds to TRBD1 (6 bases). V lost 8 bases to trimming and J lost 6 bases, with 10 bases between them. Germline CDR1 and CDR2: MNHNS and SASEGT. CDR3 size: 12 residues. The CDR3 nucleotides read TGTGCCAGCCACAGGGCCTCCGGGGAGCTGTTTTTT. Translation gives CASHRASGELFF.

This clonotype was detected ten times or more. The chain combines TRBV5-1 with TRBJ2-5; D is undetermined. This CDR3 is 13 amino acids long. Trimming left V 0 bases short and J 1 base short, with 4 bases between. The V gene's germline CDR1 is SGHRS and CDR2 YFSETQ. The CDR3 sequence: CASSLVVQETQYF. The DNA of the CDR3 is TGCGCCAGCAGCTTGGTGGTCCAAGAGACCCAGTACTTC.

As for this clonotype: An end of the junction differs from the germline gene, which may be a read error. The rearrangement links TRBV28 to TRBJ1-6; D is ambiguous. Germline V gene lookup returns CDR1 MDHEN and CDR2 SYDVKM. This CDR3 is built from 16 residues. In nucleotides, the CDR3 is TGTGACAGCACAAGGTCCTATGGCTCCTATAATTCACCCCTCCAATTT. This gives the protein CDSTRSYGSYNSPLQF.

This clonotype came up many times. This chain joins TRBV9 and TRBJ2-1; D is undetermined. CDR3 length: 15 residues. Looked up from germline, CDR1 is SGDLS and CDR2 is YYNGEE. Trimming removed 2 bases from V and 5 bases from J, with 14 bases in between. CDR3 sequence: CASSVSLSPDNEQFF. DNA of the CDR3: TGTGCCAGCAGCGTGAGCCTGAGTCCGGACAATGAGCAGTTCTTC.

As regards this clonotype: A read error is likely here: a far larger clone is one base away. V and J are TRBV7-2 and TRBJ2-3; 11 positions agree with TRBD1. Looked up from germline, CDR1 is SGHTA and CDR2 is FQGNSA. This CDR3 spans 15 amino acids. With 4 bases clipped from V and 3 bases from J, the junction kept 3 bases outside the gene matches. The CDR3 reads CASSSWDRGTDTQYF. The CDR3, as DNA: TGTGCCAGCAGCTCCTGGGACAGGGGGACAGATACGCAGTATTTT.

Concerning this clonotype: This clone may be a read error of a much larger clone one base away. The genes are TRBV20-1 and TRBJ2-1, with TRBD2 matching over 7 bases. Germline assignment: CDR1 DFQATT and CDR2 SNEGSKA (reference sequence). CDR3 length: 15 amino acids. The junction had 7 bases not matched to a gene; V was cut back by 1 base and J by 4 bases. CDR3 in amino acids: CSARVPGLQYNEQFF. In DNA, the CDR3 is TGCAGTGCTAGAGTTCCGGGACTACAGTACAATGAGCAGTTCTTC.